These T cell receptor beta chains were read from a single sample in a study of T cells in tuberculosis. Repertoires were generated with immunoSEQ multiplex PCR, while TCRdb's copy carries only in-frame clones and drops some. The sample has tens of thousands of clones; roughly 90% are singletons. The sequencing used PBMCs, collected at tuberculosis diagnosis. The receptors stem from an adult with tuberculosis. Both conserved end residues are part of each CDR3. A D gene is named only where the DNA matches it firmly. Not all rows give a size; the values are once, few, many and, for expanded clones, a class.

cdr3_aa | cdr3_nt | v_call | clone_size | j_call | d_call
CASSLRFSGGQETQYF | TGCGCCAGCAGCTTGCGCTTTAGCGGGGGTCAAGAGACCCAGTACTTC | TRBV5-1 | once | TRBJ2-5 | TRBD2
CSVRQGGIGNTIYF | TGCAGCGTCCGACAGGGGGGAATCGGAAACACCATATATTTT | TRBV29-1 | once | TRBJ1-3 | TRBD1
CAWSAGQRNQPQHF | TGTGCCTGGAGCGCCGGACAGAGAAATCAGCCCCAGCATTTT | TRBV30 | once | TRBJ1-5 | -
CASSLGKSAAYNEQFF | TGTGCCAGCAGCTTAGGAAAAAGCGCGGCATACAATGAGCAGTTCTTC | TRBV7-3 | - | TRBJ2-1 | -
CASSLGLAGERNNEQFF | TGTGCCAGCAGCCTTGGACTAGCGGGGGAGAGAAACAATGAGCAGTTCTTC | TRBV7-6 | - | TRBJ2-1 | TRBD2
CASSSDLHGGYGYTF | TGTGCCAGCAGTTCAGACCTCCATGGAGGCTATGGCTACACCTTC | TRBV27 | - | TRBJ1-2 | -
CASSATGSTGNNEQFF | TGTGCCAGCAGCGCTACCGGGTCCACCGGGAACAATGAGCAGTTCTTC | TRBV9 | - | TRBJ2-1 | -
CASSARRAGDYGYTF | TGTGCCAGCAGTGCCCGACGCGCAGGGGACTATGGCTACACCTTC | TRBV27 | - | TRBJ1-2 | -
CASSQDNSRSGNTIYF | TGCGCCAGCAGCCAAGACAACAGCCGCTCTGGAAACACCATATATTTT | TRBV4-1 | - | TRBJ1-3 | -
CASSLNREAFF | TGTGCCAGCAGCTTGAACAGGGAAGCTTTCTTT | TRBV5-4 | - | TRBJ1-1 | -
CASSYGKNTEAFF | TGTGCCAGCAGTTATGGCAAGAACACTGAAGCTTTCTTT | TRBV6-5 | - | TRBJ1-1 | -
CASSWGTEGNEQFF | TGCGCCAGCAGCTGGGGGACAGAGGGCAATGAGCAGTTCTTC | TRBV5-1 | - | TRBJ2-1 | TRBD1
CASSQRDPQGGGKADTQYF | TGTGCCAGCAGCCAAAGGGATCCGCAGGGCGGGGGAAAAGCAGATACGCAGTATTTT | TRBV14 | - | TRBJ2-3 | TRBD2
CASTPQGLRNSPLHF | TGTGCCAGCACTCCCCAGGGGCTAAGGAATTCACCCCTCCACTTT | TRBV11-2 | - | TRBJ1-6 | -
CASSVGGGFDTIYF | TGTGCCAGCAGTGTGGGAGGAGGGTTTGACACCATATATTTT | TRBV6-1 | - | TRBJ1-3 | -
CASSLYSGETLGETQYF | TGTGCCAGCAGTTTATATAGCGGGGAAACTCTGGGGGAGACCCAGTACTTC | TRBV28 | - | TRBJ2-5 | TRBD2
CASSWSGTGELFF | TGTGCCAGCAGTTGGTCCGGGACCGGGGAGCTGTTTTTT | TRBV6-5 | - | TRBJ2-2 | -
CASSYSTGWDTEAFF | TGTGCCAGCAGTTACTCGACAGGGTGGGACACTGAAGCTTTCTTT | TRBV6-5 | - | TRBJ1-1 | TRBD1
CASSPRDRGLDEQFF | TGTGCCAGCAGTCCCCGGGACAGGGGGCTCGATGAGCAGTTCTTC | TRBV6-6 | - | TRBJ2-1 | TRBD1
CASSLRRGFYEQYF | TGTGCCAGCAGTTTACGTAGGGGCTTCTACGAGCAGTACTTC | TRBV27 | - | TRBJ2-7 | -
CASSIAGGLVGETQYF | TGTGCCAGCAGTATAGCGGGGGGATTAGTAGGGGAGACCCAGTACTTC | TRBV28 | - | TRBJ2-5 | TRBD2
CASGPGQITGELFF | TGTGCTAGTGGTCCGGGACAGATCACCGGGGAGCTGTTTTTT | TRBV12-5 | - | TRBJ2-2 | TRBD1
CASSQDSWRNQPQHF | TGCGCCAGCAGCCAAGATTCTTGGCGGAATCAGCCCCAGCATTTT | TRBV4-3 | - | TRBJ1-5 | -
CAWSRARGAYEQYF | TGTGCCTGGAGTAGGGCCCGGGGGGCCTACGAGCAGTACTTC | TRBV30 | - | TRBJ2-7 | TRBD2
CAISAGTSGDTQYF | TGTGCCATCAGCGCCGGGACAAGTGGAGATACGCAGTATTTT | TRBV10-3 | - | TRBJ2-3 | -
CASSYNRQMNTEAFF | TGTGCCAGCAGTTATAACCGACAGATGAACACTGAAGCTTTCTTT | TRBV27 | - | TRBJ1-1 | -
CASTISGAAEAFF | TGTGCCAGCACGATCAGCGGGGCCGCTGAAGCTTTCTTT | TRBV6-5 | - | TRBJ1-1 | -
CASSSGQMIHYEQYF | TGTGCCAGCAGCTCCGGACAGATGATACACTACGAGCAGTACTTC | TRBV13 | - | TRBJ2-7 | -